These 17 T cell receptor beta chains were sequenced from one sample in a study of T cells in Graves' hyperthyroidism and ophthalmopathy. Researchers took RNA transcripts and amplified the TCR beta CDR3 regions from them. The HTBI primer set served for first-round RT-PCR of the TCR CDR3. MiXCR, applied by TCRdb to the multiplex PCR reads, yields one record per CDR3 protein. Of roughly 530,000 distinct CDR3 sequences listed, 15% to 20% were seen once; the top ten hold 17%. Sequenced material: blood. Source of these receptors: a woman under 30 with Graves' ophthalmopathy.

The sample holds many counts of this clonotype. The CDR3 nucleotides read TGTGCCAGCAGCCCCCCGGGATTTAACACTGAAGCTTTCTTT. Translation gives CASSPPGFNTEAFF. The rearrangement joins TRBV14 to TRBJ1-1; D is undetermined. The germline V gene encodes CDR1 SGHDN and CDR2 FVKESK. V lost 4 bases and J 2 bases, leaving 11 bases between the germline ends. This CDR3 has 14 amino acids.

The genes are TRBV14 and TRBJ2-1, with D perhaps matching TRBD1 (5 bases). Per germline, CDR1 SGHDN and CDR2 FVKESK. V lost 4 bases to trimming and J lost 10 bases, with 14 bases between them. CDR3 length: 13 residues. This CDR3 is CASSPQGIREQFF. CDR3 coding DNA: TGTGCCAGCAGCCCCCAGGGAATTCGGGAGCAGTTCTTC.

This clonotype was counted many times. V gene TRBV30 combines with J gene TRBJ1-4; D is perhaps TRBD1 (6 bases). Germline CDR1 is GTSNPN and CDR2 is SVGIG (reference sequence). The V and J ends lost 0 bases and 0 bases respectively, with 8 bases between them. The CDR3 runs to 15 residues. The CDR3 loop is CAWSVNRATNEKLFF. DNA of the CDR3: TGTGCCTGGAGTGTAAACAGGGCAACTAATGAAAAACTGTTTTTT.

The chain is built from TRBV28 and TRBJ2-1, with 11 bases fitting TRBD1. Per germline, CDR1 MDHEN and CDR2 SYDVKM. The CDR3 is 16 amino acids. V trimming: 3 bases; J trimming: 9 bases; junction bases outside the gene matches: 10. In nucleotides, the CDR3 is TGTGCCAGCAGTTTGATTGGGTGGACAGGGGGCTGTGAGCAGTTCTTC. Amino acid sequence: CASSLIGWTGGCEQFF.

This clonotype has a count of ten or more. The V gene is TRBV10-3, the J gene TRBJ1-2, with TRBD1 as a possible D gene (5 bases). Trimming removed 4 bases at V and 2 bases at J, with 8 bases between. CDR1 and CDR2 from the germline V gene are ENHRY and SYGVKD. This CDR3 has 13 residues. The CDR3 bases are TGTGCCATCAGTGTTGAGGGGAACTATGGCTACACCTTC. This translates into CAISVEGNYGYTF.

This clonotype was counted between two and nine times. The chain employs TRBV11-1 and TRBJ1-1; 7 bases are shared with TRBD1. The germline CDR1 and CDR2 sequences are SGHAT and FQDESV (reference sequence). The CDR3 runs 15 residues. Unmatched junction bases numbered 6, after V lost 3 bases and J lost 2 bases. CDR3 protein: CASSFVQGINTEAFF. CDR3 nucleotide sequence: TGTGCCAGCAGCTTCGTACAGGGGATCAACACTGAAGCTTTCTTT.

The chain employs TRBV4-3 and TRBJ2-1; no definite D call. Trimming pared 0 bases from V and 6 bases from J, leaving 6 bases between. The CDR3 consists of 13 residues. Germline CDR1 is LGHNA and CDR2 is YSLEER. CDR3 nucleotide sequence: TGCGCCAGCAGCCAAGATTTCGGCAATGAGCAGTTCTTC. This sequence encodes CASSQDFGNEQFF.

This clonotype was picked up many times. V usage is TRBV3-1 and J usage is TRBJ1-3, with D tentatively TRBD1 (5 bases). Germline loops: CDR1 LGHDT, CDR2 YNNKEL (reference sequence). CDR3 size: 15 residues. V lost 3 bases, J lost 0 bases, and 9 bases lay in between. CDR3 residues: CASSHRQSSGNTIYF. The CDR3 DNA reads TGTGCCAGCAGCCATCGACAGAGCTCTGGAAACACCATATATTTT.

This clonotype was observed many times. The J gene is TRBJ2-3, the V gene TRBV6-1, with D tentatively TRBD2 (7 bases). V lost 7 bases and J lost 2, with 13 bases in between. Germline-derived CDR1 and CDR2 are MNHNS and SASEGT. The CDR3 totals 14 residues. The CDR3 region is CASKRGGNTDTQYF. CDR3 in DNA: TGTGCCAGCAAGAGGGGGGGGAACACAGATACGCAGTATTTT.

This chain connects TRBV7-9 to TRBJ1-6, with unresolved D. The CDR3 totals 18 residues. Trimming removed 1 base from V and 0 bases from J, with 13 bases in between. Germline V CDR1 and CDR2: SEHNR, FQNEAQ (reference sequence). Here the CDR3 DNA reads TGTGCCAGCAGCTTAGTCGGTACAGCGAGCTCCTATAATTCACCCCTCCACTTT. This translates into CASSLVGTASSYNSPLHF.

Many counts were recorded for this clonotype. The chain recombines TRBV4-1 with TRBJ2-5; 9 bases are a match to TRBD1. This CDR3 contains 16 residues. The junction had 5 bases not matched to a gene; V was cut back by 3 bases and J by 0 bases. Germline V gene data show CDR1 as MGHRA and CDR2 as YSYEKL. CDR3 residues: CASSHPGDRDQETQYF. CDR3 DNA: TGCGCCAGCAGCCACCCCGGGGACAGGGACCAAGAGACCCAGTACTTC.

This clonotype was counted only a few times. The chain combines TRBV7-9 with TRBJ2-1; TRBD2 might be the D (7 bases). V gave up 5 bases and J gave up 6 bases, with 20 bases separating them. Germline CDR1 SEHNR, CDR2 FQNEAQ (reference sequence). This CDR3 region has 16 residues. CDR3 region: CASSPKGGREFNEQFF. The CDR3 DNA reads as TGTGCCAGCAGCCCCAAGGGGGGGCGGGAGTTCAATGAGCAGTTCTTC.

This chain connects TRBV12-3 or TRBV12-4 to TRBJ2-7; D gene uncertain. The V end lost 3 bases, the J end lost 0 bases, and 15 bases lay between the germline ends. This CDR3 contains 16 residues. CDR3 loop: CASSFPTSGFSYEQYF. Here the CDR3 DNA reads TGTGCCAGCAGTTTCCCGACCTCGGGTTTCTCCTACGAGCAGTACTTC.

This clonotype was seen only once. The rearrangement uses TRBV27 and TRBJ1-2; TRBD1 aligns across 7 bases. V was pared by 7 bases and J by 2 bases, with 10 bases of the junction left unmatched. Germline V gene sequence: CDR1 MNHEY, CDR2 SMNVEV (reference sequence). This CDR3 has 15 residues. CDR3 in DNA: TGTGCCAGCACCGGCTTACTAGGGGGCAACTATGGCTACACCTTC. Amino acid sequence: CASTGLLGGNYGYTF.

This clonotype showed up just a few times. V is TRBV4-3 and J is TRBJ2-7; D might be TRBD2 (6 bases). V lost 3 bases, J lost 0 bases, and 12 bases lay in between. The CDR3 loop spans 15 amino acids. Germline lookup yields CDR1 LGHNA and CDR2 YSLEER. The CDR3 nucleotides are TGCGCCAGCAGCCACGATCGGGAGAGCTCCTACGAGCAGTACTTC. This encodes CASSHDRESSYEQYF.

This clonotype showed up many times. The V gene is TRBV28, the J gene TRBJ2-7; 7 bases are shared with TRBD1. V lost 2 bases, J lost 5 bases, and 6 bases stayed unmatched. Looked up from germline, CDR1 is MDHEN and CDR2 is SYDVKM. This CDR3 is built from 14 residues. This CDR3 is CASSLATGLNEQYF. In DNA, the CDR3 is TGTGCCAGCAGTTTAGCGACAGGGCTCAACGAGCAGTACTTC.

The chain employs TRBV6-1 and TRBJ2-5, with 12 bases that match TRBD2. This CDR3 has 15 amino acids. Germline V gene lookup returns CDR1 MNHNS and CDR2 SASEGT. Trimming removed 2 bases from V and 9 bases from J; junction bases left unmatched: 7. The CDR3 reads CASSERTSGVGAQYF. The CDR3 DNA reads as TGTGCCAGCAGTGAACGGACTAGCGGGGTGGGGGCCCAGTACTTC.